This is a list of T cell receptor beta chains from one sample in a study of blood T cells in healthy people across ages. TCRdb reanalysed the 5' RACE reads using MiXCR and keeps one entry per CDR3 protein. The table records approximately 800,000 distinct CDR3 sequences, around a quarter of them present only once. The same sample was also studied in work on T cells of mothers and their children.

Sample: blood. The receptors were sampled from a boy aged 5-17 years in good health. Both conserved end residues are part of each CDR3. The order of the fields is J gene, V gene, D gene, clone size, CDR3 DNA, CDR3 protein. The D gene is left open where the match is weak. Expanded clones are given a class, and other clones once, few, many or no size at all.

TRBJ2-7,TRBV7-9,.,.,TGTGCCAGCAGCAACCGGGACAATCCCTACGAGCAGTACTTC,CASSNRDNPYEQYF
TRBJ2-7,TRBV7-9,.,few,TGTGCCAGCAGCTCTGGACTTAGGAGCTACGAGCAGTACTTC,CASSSGLRSYEQYF
TRBJ2-1,TRBV12-3/TRBV12-4,.,.,TGTGCCAGCAGTTTAGCTGCGGGACAGCCGAGCTCCTACAATGAGCAGTTCTTC,CASSLAAGQPSSYNEQFF
TRBJ2-7,TRBV5-1,.,.,TGCGCCAGCAGCCCAGGAGCGGCCCGCTCCTACGAGCAGTACTTC,CASSPGAARSYEQYF
TRBJ1-5,TRBV10-2,TRBD1,.,TGCGCCACCGGACAGGGGAGCAATCAGCCCCAGCATTTT,CATGQGSNQPQHF
TRBJ2-5,TRBV7-8,TRBD1,.,TGTGCCAGCAGCCCGGTGTCGACAGGGCGAGAGACCCAGTACTTC,CASSPVSTGRETQYF
TRBJ2-6,TRBV29-1,.,many,TGCAGCGTTGTAGAACTCTCTGGGGCCAACGTCCTGACTTTC,CSVVELSGANVLTF
TRBJ2-1,TRBV4-3,.,.,TGCGCCAGCAGCCTAATCCGAAGGGACACCAGATTGCACGAGCAGTTCTTC,CASSLIRRDTRLHEQFF
TRBJ2-3,TRBV6-5,.,.,TGTGCCAGCAGCCCCTCGTCGGATTACTCGGCTAGCACAGATACGCAGTATTTT,CASSPSSDYSASTDTQYF
TRBJ1-2,TRBV5-1,.,few,TGCGCCAGCAGAGGACCACAACAGAATCTCTATGGCTACACCTTC,CASRGPQQNLYGYTF
TRBJ2-3,TRBV5-1,.,few,TGCGCCAGCAGCTCGGGCCTTACAGGCCTCAGCACAGATACGCAGTATTTT,CASSSGLTGLSTDTQYF
TRBJ2-1,TRBV4-1,TRBD1,.,TGCGCCAGCAGCCAAGGCCCCCTCGACAGGGGGCGCAGCAATGAGCAGTTCTTC,CASSQGPLDRGRSNEQFF
TRBJ2-1,TRBV10-3,TRBD2,.,TGTGCCATCAGTGTGGTAGCGGGGGGGCTCCAGGATGAGCAGTTCTTC,CAISVVAGGLQDEQFF
TRBJ1-5,TRBV4-2,.,few,TGTGCCAGAGGATCTCCAGGGGTTCATAGCAATCAGCCCCAGCATTTT,CARGSPGVHSNQPQHF
TRBJ2-1,TRBV7-3,TRBD2,few,TGTACCAGCAGCCTAGCGGCGAACAATGAGCAGTTCTTC,CTSSLAANNEQFF
TRBJ1-1,TRBV20-1,.,few,TGCAGTGCTAGCCAAGGGAACACTGAAGCTTTCTTT,CSASQGNTEAFF
TRBJ2-7,TRBV27,.,.,TGTGCCAGCAGCCCTGTCAGGGGTACCTACGAGCAGTACTTC,CASSPVRGTYEQYF
TRBJ1-1,TRBV6-2/TRBV6-3,.,.,TGTGCCAGCAGCTACACCGGTCCCGTACATTGGACTGAAGCTTTCTTT,CASSYTGPVHWTEAFF
TRBJ2-1,TRBV13,.,.,TGTGCCAGCAGCTTCTCCACCGGGGTCGATGAGCAGTTCTTC,CASSFSTGVDEQFF
TRBJ2-7,TRBV11-2,TRBD2,.,TGTGCCAGCAGCCACCCCTCTAGCGGGAGAGGCGAGCAGTACTTC,CASSHPSSGRGEQYF
TRBJ2-5,TRBV9,TRBD2,few,TGTGCCAGCAGCCCCGGGGGGGCCTCCTGGGAGACCCAGTACTTC,CASSPGGASWETQYF
TRBJ2-1,TRBV7-9,TRBD2,.,TGTGCCAGCAGCTTAATAGCGGGGGAGACCAACTCCTACAATGAGCAGTTCTTC,CASSLIAGETNSYNEQFF
TRBJ2-7,TRBV5-1,TRBD1,few,TGCGCCGGCAGCCCCTGGGGGACAGTGGAGGCCTACGAGCAGTACTTC,CAGSPWGTVEAYEQYF
TRBJ2-7,TRBV9,.,few,TGTGCCAGCAGCGTGACAGTTTCACCCTACGAGCAGTACTTC,CASSVTVSPYEQYF
TRBJ2-6,TRBV19,.,few,TGTGCCAGTAGTATCCCAGGGGTCACCTCTGGGGCCAACGTCCTGACTTTC,CASSIPGVTSGANVLTF
TRBJ2-1,TRBV7-9,TRBD1,.,TGTGCCAGCAGCACAAGACAGGGAGTCGATGAGCAGTTCTTC,CASSTRQGVDEQFF
TRBJ2-5,TRBV4-1,TRBD2,.,TGCGCCAGCAGCCACACCCTTAGCGGGAGGGCGGGAGAGACCCAGTACTTC,CASSHTLSGRAGETQYF
TRBJ1-3,TRBV20-1,TRBD1,.,TGCAGTGGAATACAGGGGCTCTCTGGAGACACCATATATTTT,CSGIQGLSGDTIYF
TRBJ2-5,TRBV2,TRBD2,.,TGTGCCAGCAGTGGGCTGGGACTAGTCTTTGGAGAGACCCAGTACTTC,CASSGLGLVFGETQYF
TRBJ2-7,TRBV3-1,.,few,TGTGCCAGCAGCCAGGTGACAGGCAGAGTCTACGAGCAGTACTTC,CASSQVTGRVYEQYF
TRBJ2-1,TRBV20-1,.,.,TGCAGTGCTAGGTTAGCCAGGGGAAATGACCAGTTCTTC,CSARLARGNDQFF
TRBJ1-4,TRBV6-5,.,.,TGTGCCAGTTCCAGGAGCTATAATGAAAAACTGTTTTTT,CASSRSYNEKLFF
TRBJ2-5,TRBV12-3/TRBV12-4,TRBD2,.,TGTGCCAGCAGTTCCGTGGGACTAGCGGGACAAGAGACCCAGTACTTC,CASSSVGLAGQETQYF
TRBJ2-1,TRBV29-1,.,few,TGCAGCGTGGCCCAGAGAGAAAGGTCCTACAATGAGCAGTTCTTC,CSVAQRERSYNEQFF
TRBJ2-7,TRBV7-8,TRBD1,.,TGTGCCAGCAGCTTAGGTGGGACAGGGCTTTTCGAGCAGTACTTC,CASSLGGTGLFEQYF
TRBJ2-5,TRBV14,.,few,TGTGCCAGCAGCCAAGTGGACGGTAAAGAGACCCAGTACTTC,CASSQVDGKETQYF
TRBJ1-6,TRBV10-2,.,few,TGCGCCAGCAAGGCGGGACGGAATAATTCACCCCTCCACTTT,CASKAGRNNSPLHF
TRBJ2-4,TRBV5-6,.,few,TGTGCCAGCAGCTTGTGGGCAACTAACATTCAGTACTTC,CASSLWATNIQYF
TRBJ1-2,TRBV7-2,.,few,TGTGCCAGCAGCTTAGGGTGGGGGGACACCGATGGCTACACCTTC,CASSLGWGDTDGYTF
TRBJ2-7,TRBV2,TRBD1,few,TGTGCCAGCAGTGACCTAGAGGACAGGGGGCCCTACGAGCAGTACTTC,CASSDLEDRGPYEQYF
TRBJ2-4,TRBV7-2,.,few,TGTGCCAGCAGCTTAAGTCCGGTCTTGGGTACCATTCAGTACTTC,CASSLSPVLGTIQYF
TRBJ2-1,TRBV13,TRBD2,few,TGTGCCAGCAGCGGAAAGGTTCTAGCGGGGCCCGATAATGAGCAGTTCTTC,CASSGKVLAGPDNEQFF
TRBJ2-5,TRBV24-1,TRBD1,.,TGTGCCACCAGTGATCAAGACAGGGCCCAAGAGACCCAGTACTTC,CATSDQDRAQETQYF
TRBJ2-7,TRBV4-3,.,few,TGCGCCAGCAGCCAAGACATCGGCCACTCCTACGAGCAGTACTTC,CASSQDIGHSYEQYF
TRBJ2-1,TRBV20-1,.,.,TGCAGTGCTGGAGCCGTTGAGCAGTTCTTC,CSAGAVEQFF
TRBJ2-5,TRBV20-1,.,few,TGCAGTGCTAGGTCTCGAGCGAGGGGGAAAGAGACCCAGTACTTC,CSARSRARGKETQYF
TRBJ2-7,TRBV5-1,TRBD1,few,TGCGCCAGCAGCTTGGTCGCGACAGGGTTTGGTTCCTACGAGCAGTACTTC,CASSLVATGFGSYEQYF
TRBJ2-3,TRBV5-1,.,.,TGCGCCAGCAGCTCGGATGGGGTTGCAGATACGCAGTATTTT,CASSSDGVADTQYF
TRBJ2-5,TRBV7-2,.,.,TGTGCCAGCAGTCCAATAGCGAATGTTTATCAAGAGACCCAGTACTTC,CASSPIANVYQETQYF